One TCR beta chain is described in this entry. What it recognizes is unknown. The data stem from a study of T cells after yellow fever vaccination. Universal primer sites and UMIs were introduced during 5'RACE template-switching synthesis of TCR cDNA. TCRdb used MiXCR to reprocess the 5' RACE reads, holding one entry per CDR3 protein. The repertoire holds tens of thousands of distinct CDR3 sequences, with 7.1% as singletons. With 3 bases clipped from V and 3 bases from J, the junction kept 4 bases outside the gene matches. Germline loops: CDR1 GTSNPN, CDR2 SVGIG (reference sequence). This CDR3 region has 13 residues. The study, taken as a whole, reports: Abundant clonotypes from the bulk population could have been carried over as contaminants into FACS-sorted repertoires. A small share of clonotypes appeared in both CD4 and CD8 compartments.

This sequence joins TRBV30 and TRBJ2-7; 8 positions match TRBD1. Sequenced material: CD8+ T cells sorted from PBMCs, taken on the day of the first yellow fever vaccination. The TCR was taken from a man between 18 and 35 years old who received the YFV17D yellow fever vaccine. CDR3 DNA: TGTGCCTGGAGCCCAGGGGGCGTCTACGAGCAGTACTTC. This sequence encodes CAWSPGGVYEQYF.